These 21 T cell receptor beta chains share one sample of origin, sequenced in a study of T cell responses to AZD1222 COVID-19 vaccine. Clones were sequenced by immunoSEQ multiplex PCR, and TCRdb holds only the in-frame ones, with some missing. The data show 95,000 to 150,000 clones, less than 90% seen once. The sequencing used peripheral blood, collected on day 0 of AZD1222 vaccination. These receptors came from an adult in good health.

As DNA, the CDR3 is TGCGCCAGCGCCCCCGGGACCCGCCCTAGCACAGATACGCAGTATTTT. It translates to CASAPGTRPSTDTQYF. V is TRBV5-1 and J is TRBJ2-3; either TRBD1 or TRBD2 may supply D (5 bases each). Trimming removed 7 bases from V and 0 bases from J, with 18 bases in between. In germline, CDR1 is SGHRS, CDR2 YFSETQ. The CDR3 spans 16 residues.

The chain recombines TRBV9 with TRBJ2-1; a possible D gene is TRBD2 (6 bases). V lost 2 bases and J lost 4, with 22 bases in between. The germline CDR1 and CDR2 sequences are SGDLS and YYNGEE. This CDR3 has 18 amino acids. The CDR3 loop reads CASSVTLPRDSSYNEQFF. The CDR3 DNA follows: TGTGCCAGCAGCGTGACGCTGCCCCGGGACTCTTCTTACAATGAGCAGTTCTTC.

This rearrangement joins TRBV10-3 to TRBJ2-5, with 13 bases aligning to TRBD2. Germline values: CDR1 ENHRY, CDR2 SYGVKD. This CDR3 contains 17 residues. Trimming at V came to 6 bases and at J to 2 bases, leaving 9 bases not matched to a gene. The CDR3 coding sequence is TGTGCCATCAGCGAAACCGGGACTAGCGGGATTCAAGAGACCCAGTACTTC. It yields the protein CAISETGTSGIQETQYF.

CDR3 sequence (DNA): TGTGCCAGCGCCGATCGACGGAATTATAATTCACCCCTCCACTTT. Its translation is CASADRRNYNSPLHF. The chain links TRBV27 to TRBJ1-6; the D is unclear. The V end was cut by 8 bases, the J end by 4 bases, with 15 bases between. Germline CDR1 MNHEY, CDR2 SMNVEV (reference sequence). This CDR3 is built from 15 residues.

This chain uses TRBV7-2 with TRBJ1-5; D is possibly TRBD1 (5 bases). This CDR3 comprises 15 residues. The V end was cut by 1 base, the J end by 1 base, with 8 bases between. Germline CDR1 SGHTA, CDR2 FQGNSA. CDR3 sequence (DNA): TGTGCCAGCAGCTTAGTAGGGGACAGCAATCAGCCCCAGCATTTT. It codes for CASSLVGDSNQPQHF.

The chain uses TRBV6-2 or TRBV6-3 and TRBJ2-7, with D maybe TRBD1 (6 bases). Germline V CDR1 and CDR2: MNHEY, SVGEGT. Trimming took off 4 bases at V and 2 bases at J, with 12 bases between the two ends. The CDR3 runs to 14 residues. The chain's CDR3 is CASSSMTGPYEQYF. CDR3 DNA sequence: TGTGCCAGCAGTTCCATGACAGGCCCCTACGAGCAGTACTTC.

This clone was counted between two and nine times. The genes are TRBV4-1 and TRBJ2-5; possibly TRBD2 for D (6 bases). Trimming shortened V by 2 bases and J by 0 bases, and 10 bases separated the two germline ends. Germline V gives CDR1 MGHRA, CDR2 YSYEKL. The CDR3 consists of 15 residues. The CDR3 coding sequence is TGCGCCAGCAGCCAACTGGGACTGGACCAAGAGACCCAGTACTTC. It codes for CASSQLGLDQETQYF.

The genes are TRBV6-5 and TRBJ2-7; tentative D call: TRBD1 (7 bases). This CDR3 contains 15 residues. Germline V lookup: CDR1 MNHEY, CDR2 SVGAGI. V was shortened by 7 bases and J by 5 bases, with 21 bases between the two germline ends. CDR3 coding DNA: TGTGCCAGCACCCGGTGGGCAGGGGGGTATGACGAGCAGTACTTC. Amino acids: CASTRWAGGYDEQYF.

The rearrangement links TRBV5-1 to TRBJ1-1, with TRBD1 matching 9 bases. The CDR3 consists of 15 residues. The ends lost 4 bases at V and 4 bases at J; junction bases unmatched: 8. Germline-derived CDR1 and CDR2 are SGHRS and YFSETQ. The CDR3: CASSNPGQGGTEAFF. The CDR3 nucleotides read TGCGCCAGCAGCAACCCGGGACAGGGTGGCACTGAAGCTTTCTTT.

The rearrangement joins TRBV6-1 to TRBJ1-3; D unclear. CDR1 and CDR2 from the germline V gene are MNHNS and SASEGT. This CDR3 region has 13 residues. Trimming shortened V by 3 bases and J by 1 base, and 4 bases separated the two germline ends. The CDR3 is CASSDSSGNTIYF. DNA for the CDR3: TGTGCCAGCAGTGATAGTTCTGGAAACACCATATATTTT.

The CDR3 DNA follows: TGTGCCAGCAGGTTGACATTAGTCGCCTTCGACGAGCAGTACTTC. It codes for CASRLTLVAFDEQYF. The genes are TRBV27 and TRBJ2-7; D gene ambiguous. Between the trimmed V and J ends, which lost 6 bases and 5 bases, there was a span of 20 bases. Germline V gives CDR1 MNHEY, CDR2 SMNVEV (reference sequence). This CDR3 is built from 15 residues.

This chain connects TRBV19 to TRBJ2-4; 11 nucleotides align to TRBD1. CDR3 length equals 16 residues. The V and J ends lost 4 bases and 7 bases, in that order; junction bases with no gene match: 9. From germline, CDR1 is LNHDA and CDR2 SQIVND (reference sequence). CDR3 nucleotide sequence: TGTGCCAGTAGTACTTTAGGACAGGGGGCGAGGAACATTCAGTACTTC. Translated: CASSTLGQGARNIQYF.

The CDR3 DNA sequence: TGTGCCAGCAGTGATGAGCAGGGAAAAAGGAATCAGCCCCAGCATTTT. As protein: CASSDEQGKRNQPQHF. The chain recombines TRBV6-1 with TRBJ1-5; D is perhaps TRBD1 (5 bases). Germline CDR1 and CDR2: MNHNS and SASEGT. The CDR3 sequence is 16 residues long. The V and J ends lost 3 bases and 4 bases respectively, with 16 bases between them.

The chain employs TRBV5-6 and TRBJ1-2, with D perhaps TRBD1 (5 bases). Deletions cut 2 bases from V and 11 bases from J, with 22 bases between. The CDR3 is 15 amino acids. Germline lookup yields CDR1 SGHDT and CDR2 YYEEEE. In nucleotides, the CDR3 is TGTGCCAGCAGCTTACTAACTTTGACAGCTGGTGGATACACCTTC. Protein: CASSLLTLTAGGYTF.

V gene TRBV6-6 combines with J gene TRBJ1-6, with D uncertain. Germline loops: CDR1 MNHNY, CDR2 SVGAGI (reference sequence). Deletions cut 6 bases from V and 8 bases from J, with 11 bases between. CDR3 length equals 13 residues. This chain's CDR3 is CASSPEWDSPLHF. CDR3 nucleotides: TGTGCCAGCAGCCCCGAATGGGATTCACCCCTCCACTTT.

The chain has TRBV2 and TRBJ2-5; either TRBD1 or TRBD2 may fit D (5 bases each). V was cut by 4 bases and J by 4 bases, with 13 bases left in between. The CDR3 covers 14 residues. Germline CDR1 SNHLY, CDR2 FYNNEI. In nucleotides, the CDR3 is TGTGCCAGCAGTGGGGACCTAAGGGTAGAGACCCAGTACTTC. It encodes CASSGDLRVETQYF.

The chain couples TRBV7-8 to TRBJ1-5; D is unclear. CDR3 length: 13 amino acids. Deletions cut 5 bases from V and 5 bases from J, with 10 bases between. Per the germline V gene, CDR1 is SGHVS and CDR2 is FQNEAQ. The CDR3 loop is CASSGGSYQPQHF. CDR3 DNA: TGTGCCAGCAGCGGCGGGAGTTATCAGCCCCAGCATTTT.

The V gene is TRBV10-3, the J gene TRBJ1-2; D not resolved. V lost 6 bases and J lost 0, with 8 bases in between. CDR3 length: 13 residues. Looked up from germline, CDR1 is ENHRY and CDR2 is SYGVKD. The CDR3 here is CAISPGSNYGYTF. In DNA form, the CDR3 reads TGTGCCATCAGCCCGGGGTCTAACTATGGCTACACCTTC.

This clone was detected a few times. The chain uses TRBV6-5 and TRBJ1-6; a possible D gene is TRBD1 (5 bases). Germline CDR1 reads MNHEY; CDR2 reads SVGAGI. The germline V and J ends were trimmed by 7 bases and 6 bases, with 16 bases remaining between them. The CDR3 length is 15 residues. In nucleotides, the CDR3 is TGTGCCAGCAACGACCCGCAGGGCCCTAATTCACCCCTCCACTTT. It is translated as CASNDPQGPNSPLHF.

The V gene is TRBV20-1, the J gene TRBJ2-3; TRBD2 matches 7 bases. V shed 3 bases and J 4 bases; nucleotides not matched to a gene: 10. The CDR3 is 15 amino acids. Germline assignment: CDR1 DFQATT and CDR2 SNEGSKA (reference sequence). As DNA, the CDR3 is TGCAGTGCTAGTTTGCTAGCGGTCCAGGCAGATACGCAGTATTTT. Its translation is CSASLLAVQADTQYF.

The chain carries TRBV9 and TRBJ1-6; 7 nucleotides line up with TRBD1. The germline gives CDR1 SGDLS, CDR2 YYNGEE. CDR3 length: 16 amino acids. V lost 4 bases and J lost 11; bases outside the gene matches: 15. The CDR3 DNA reads as TGTGCCAGCAGCCCGACTACGACAGGGCGGGCAACACCCCTCCACTTT. Translating it yields CASSPTTTGRATPLHF.